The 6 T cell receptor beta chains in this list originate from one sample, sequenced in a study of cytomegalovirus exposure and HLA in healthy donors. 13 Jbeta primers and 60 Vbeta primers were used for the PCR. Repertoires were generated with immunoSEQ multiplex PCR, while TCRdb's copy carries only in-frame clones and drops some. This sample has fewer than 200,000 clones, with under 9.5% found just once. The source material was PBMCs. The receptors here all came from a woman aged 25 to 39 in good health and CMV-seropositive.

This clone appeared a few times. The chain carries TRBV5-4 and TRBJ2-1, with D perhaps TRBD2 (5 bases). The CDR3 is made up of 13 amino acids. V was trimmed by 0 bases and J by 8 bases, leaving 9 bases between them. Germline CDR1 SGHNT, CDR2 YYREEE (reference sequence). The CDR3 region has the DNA TGTGCCAGCAGCTTGGCCTCCGGGGATGAGCAGTTCTTC. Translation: CASSLASGDEQFF.

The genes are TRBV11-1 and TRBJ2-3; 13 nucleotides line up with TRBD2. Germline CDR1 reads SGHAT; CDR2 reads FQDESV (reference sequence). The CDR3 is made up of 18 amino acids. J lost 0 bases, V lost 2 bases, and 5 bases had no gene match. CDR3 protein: CASSLFGLAGVSTDTQYF. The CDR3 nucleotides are TGTGCCAGCAGCTTATTTGGACTAGCGGGAGTAAGCACAGATACGCAGTATTTT.

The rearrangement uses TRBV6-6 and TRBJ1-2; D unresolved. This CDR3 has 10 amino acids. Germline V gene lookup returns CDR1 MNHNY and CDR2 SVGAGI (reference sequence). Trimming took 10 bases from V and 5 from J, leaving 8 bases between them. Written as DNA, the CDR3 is TGTGCCACCGCGGGGTATGGCTACACCTTC. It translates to CATAGYGYTF.

This CDR3 reads CATKGRLGETQYF. CDR3 nucleotides: TGTGCCACCAAGGGGCGGCTAGGAGAGACCCAGTACTTC. The chain combines TRBV2 with TRBJ2-5; a weak D match, TRBD1 (5 bases). The V gene's germline CDR1 is SNHLY and CDR2 FYNNEI. The CDR3 contains 13 residues. Trimming removed 10 bases from V and 4 bases from J, with 16 bases in between.

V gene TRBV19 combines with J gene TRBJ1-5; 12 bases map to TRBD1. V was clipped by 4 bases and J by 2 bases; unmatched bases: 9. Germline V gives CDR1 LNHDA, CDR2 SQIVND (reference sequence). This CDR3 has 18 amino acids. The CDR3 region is CASSSWDRGRRGNQPQHF. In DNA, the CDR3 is TGTGCCAGTAGTAGCTGGGACAGGGGGCGTAGGGGCAATCAGCCCCAGCATTTT.

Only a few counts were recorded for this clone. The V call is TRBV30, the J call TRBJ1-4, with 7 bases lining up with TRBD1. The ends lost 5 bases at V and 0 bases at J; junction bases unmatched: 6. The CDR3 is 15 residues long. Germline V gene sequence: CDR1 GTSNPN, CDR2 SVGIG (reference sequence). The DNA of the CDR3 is TGTGCCTGGGAGCAGGGGGTCTCAACTAATGAAAAACTGTTTTTT. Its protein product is CAWEQGVSTNEKLFF.